A single T cell receptor beta chain is shown here with its context. Its target is unknown. Then a second PCR, running roughly 6 to 11 cycles, was carried out with a sample-barcoded 5' primer and a J-beta primer mix. Each single sample gave us at least 2.5 million CDR3-containing paired-end reads. TCRdb reanalysed the 5' RACE reads using MiXCR and keeps one entry per CDR3 protein. The data show 710,000 or so distinct CDR3 sequences, roughly 30% seen once. The data belong to a study of blood T cells in healthy people across ages. The study's findings and limits: Long-lived and aged donors differed, with more naive CD4+ cells and higher diversity in the long-lived. Using unsorted PBMCs precluded a conclusive naive versus antigen-experienced comparison.

The CDR3 covers 14 residues. V was clipped by 3 bases and J by 0 bases, with 8 bases between them. The V gene's germline CDR1 is MDHEN and CDR2 SYDVKM. The clonotype originates from a woman aged 80 or older in good health. The sample taken for sequencing was blood. V usage is TRBV28 and J usage is TRBJ1-1; D call uncertain. CDR3 protein: CASSFNRMNTEAFF. In DNA, the CDR3 is TGTGCCAGCAGTTTTAACAGAATGAACACTGAAGCTTTCTTT.